Listed below are T cell receptor beta chains from one sample, sequenced in a study of shared clonotypes between healthy human individuals. Measured with immunoSEQ multiplex PCR; TCRdb has only the in-frame clones, and not every one. This sample has about 470,000 clones, with about four fifths found just once. Sample: PBMCs. The receptors were sampled from a woman aged 40 to 50 in good health. Some clones in this sample may be carry-over from other donors' samples. Each CDR3 is given with its conserved first and last residue. Fields, in order: V gene, clone size, J gene, CDR3 protein. Part of the rows lack a size; the others show once, few, many or a class for expanded clones.

V gene: TRBV25-1
clone size: NA
J gene: TRBJ2-7
CDR3 protein: CASSEIGGLEYF

V gene: TRBV4-1
clone size: NA
J gene: TRBJ2-1
CDR3 protein: CASSQVGSGRAREQFF

V gene: TRBV10-3
clone size: few
J gene: TRBJ2-1
CDR3 protein: CAIGRHNNEQFF

V gene: TRBV4-2
clone size: NA
J gene: TRBJ2-1
CDR3 protein: CASSQDQDSPYNEQFF

V gene: TRBV28
clone size: NA
J gene: TRBJ2-5
CDR3 protein: CASRRRQGVRETQYF

V gene: TRBV5-1
clone size: NA
J gene: TRBJ2-2
CDR3 protein: CASYGTSGVGTGELFF

V gene: TRBV6-4
clone size: few
J gene: TRBJ2-2
CDR3 protein: CASSLSNTGELFF

V gene: TRBV5-1
clone size: NA
J gene: TRBJ2-7
CDR3 protein: CASSLGITLLEQYF

V gene: TRBV5-5
clone size: NA
J gene: TRBJ2-7
CDR3 protein: CASSLVQGQRSYEQYF

V gene: TRBV30
clone size: NA
J gene: TRBJ1-1
CDR3 protein: CAWSQMLLNTEAFF

V gene: TRBV5-6
clone size: NA
J gene: TRBJ2-7
CDR3 protein: CASSLGRSGEQYF

V gene: TRBV27
clone size: NA
J gene: TRBJ1-1
CDR3 protein: CASSLSGANTEAFF

V gene: TRBV7-9
clone size: NA
J gene: TRBJ1-2
CDR3 protein: CASSLYREADGYTF

V gene: TRBV19
clone size: NA
J gene: TRBJ2-2
CDR3 protein: CASSMQVAGGTGELFF